The next 22 T cell receptor beta chains were all read from a single sample in a study of blood T cell repertoires in COVID-19. Profiled with immunoSEQ multiplex PCR; TCRdb holds only in-frame clones, not every one. The table lists roughly 70,000 clones, roughly 80% of them singletons. Sequencing was done on a sample of peripheral blood. These receptors all stem from a human donor in a cohort sampled during active COVID-19.

The chain carries TRBV6-2 or TRBV6-3 and TRBJ2-3; D call uncertain. The V gene lost 0 bases and the J gene lost 0 bases, with 4 bases spanning the gap. The CDR3 has 14 residues. The germline CDR1 and CDR2 sequences are MNHEY and SVGEGT. The DNA of the CDR3 is TGTGCCAGCAGTTACTCGACTAGCACAGATACGCAGTATTTT. It translates to CASSYSTSTDTQYF.

The V gene is TRBV5-5, the J gene TRBJ2-3; tentatively, D is TRBD1 (5 bases). CDR1 and CDR2 (germline): SGHKS, YYEKEE (reference sequence). CDR3 size: 16 residues. Trimming pared 0 bases from V and 0 bases from J, leaving 11 bases between. The CDR3 loop is CASSLGTFPSTDTQYF. CDR3 sequence (DNA): TGTGCCAGCAGCTTGGGGACATTCCCTAGCACAGATACGCAGTATTTT.

DNA for the CDR3: TGTGCCAGCAGCGGGGACAGGGGAGGGGAGACCCAGTACTTC. Translating it yields CASSGDRGGETQYF. The chain is built from TRBV2 and TRBJ2-5; 10 bases are shared with TRBD1. V gave up 6 bases and J gave up 5 bases; unmatched junction bases: 6. The CDR3 consists of 14 residues. Germline V gene data show CDR1 as SNHLY and CDR2 as FYNNEI.

The CDR3 here is CATSDPGQGAYEQYF. CDR3 DNA: TGTGCCACCAGTGACCCCGGACAGGGGGCCTACGAGCAGTACTTC. The chain combines TRBV24-1 with TRBJ2-7; TRBD1 agrees at 10 bases. J gave up 2 bases and V 4 bases, and 4 bases lay outside the gene matches. CDR3 length equals 15 residues. CDR1 KGHDR and CDR2 SFDVKD come from the germline V gene.

This clone was detected a few times. The chain combines TRBV4-2 with TRBJ2-7, with 13 positions matching TRBD2. The CDR3 totals 18 residues. Germline CDR1 reads LGHNA; CDR2 reads YNFKEQ. V lost 0 bases and J lost 7; bases outside the gene matches: 12. CDR3 bases: TGTGCCAGCAGCCAAGACCAAGGACTAGCGGGGGCCCCTGAGGAGCAGTACTTC. Its protein is CASSQDQGLAGAPEEQYF.

The chain recombines TRBV19 with TRBJ1-5; no firm D call. This CDR3 region has 13 residues. Germline loops: CDR1 LNHDA, CDR2 SQIVND (reference sequence). Trimming took 5 bases from V and 0 from J, leaving 5 bases between them. The CDR3 loop reads CASSPVSNQPQHF. The CDR3 nucleotides read TGTGCCAGTAGTCCGGTTAGCAATCAGCCCCAGCATTTT. Full variable domain (rest looked up from reference TRBV19 and TRBJ1-5): DGGITQSPKYLFRKEGQNVTLSCEQNLNHDAMYWYRQDPGQGLRLIYYSQIVNDFQKGDIAEGYSVSREKKESFPLTVTSAQKNPTAFYLCASSPVSNQPQHFGDGTRLSIL.

The chain is built from TRBV5-4 and TRBJ2-2, with D tentatively TRBD2 (6 bases). V lost 0 bases, J lost 0 bases, and 12 bases lay in between. The CDR3 length is 17 residues. Germline V gene lookup returns CDR1 SGHNT and CDR2 YYREEE (reference sequence). CDR3 loop: CASSLARGTPNTGELFF. The CDR3, as DNA: TGTGCCAGCAGCTTGGCTCGGGGGACCCCGAACACCGGGGAGCTGTTTTTT.

In its sample, this clone was seen once. The chain recombines TRBV12-3 or TRBV12-4 with TRBJ1-5; no definite D call. This CDR3 has 12 residues. Trimming stripped 1 base from V and 5 bases from J, with 3 bases between. This chain's CDR3 is CASSLGDQPQHF. DNA of the CDR3: TGTGCCAGCAGTTTAGGAGATCAGCCCCAGCATTTT.

This rearrangement joins TRBV3-1 (or the pseudogene TRBV3-2) to TRBJ1-6, with unresolved D. There are 16 residues in the CDR3. The germline V gene has CDR1 LGHDT and CDR2 YNNKEL (reference sequence). Trimming cost V 1 base and J 8 bases, with 15 bases left between them. In DNA form, the CDR3 reads TGTGCCAGCAGCCAAGGTCGCGAAGCCCCCTATTCACCCCTCCACTTT. Translation gives CASSQGREAPYSPLHF.

The chain combines TRBV19 with TRBJ1-1; D possibly corresponds to TRBD1 (5 bases). The CDR3 runs 11 residues. V was cut by 10 bases and J by 0 bases, with 6 bases left in between. CDR1 and CDR2 from the germline V gene are LNHDA and SQIVND (reference sequence). The CDR3 is CATQVNTEAFF. The DNA for the CDR3 is TGTGCCACACAGGTGAACACTGAAGCTTTCTTT.

The chain couples TRBV15 to TRBJ2-7; 7 bases map to TRBD2. Per the germline V gene, CDR1 is LNHNV and CDR2 is YYDKDF (reference sequence). Trimming cost V 0 bases and J 4 bases; bases outside gene matches: 3. The CDR3 is 14 residues long. The CDR3 protein is CATSRESGGYEQYF. As DNA, the CDR3 is TGTGCCACCAGCAGAGAATCCGGGGGGTACGAGCAGTACTTC.

This clone has just one count. DNA for the CDR3: TGTGCCACCGGGACAGGGGGCCCCGGGGAGCTGTTTTTT. Protein product: CATGTGGPGELFF. The V and J genes are TRBV11-2 and TRBJ2-2; 12 bases match TRBD1. J was trimmed by 6 bases and V by 10 bases; bases with no gene match: 3. Germline assignment: CDR1 SGHAT and CDR2 FQNNGV. This CDR3 is 13 amino acids long.

The chain employs TRBV3-1 (or the pseudogene TRBV3-2) and TRBJ1-6; 7 positions match TRBD1. Germline V gene lookup returns CDR1 LGHDT and CDR2 YNNKEL (reference sequence). V lost 1 base, J lost 7 bases, and 10 bases stayed unmatched. The length of the CDR3 is 17 residues. CDR3 nucleotide sequence: TGTGCCAGCAGCCAAGCCGTGACAGGGAAACGCAATTCACCCCTCCACTTT. Its protein product is CASSQAVTGKRNSPLHF.

The V gene is TRBV27, the J gene TRBJ2-2; TRBD2 matches at 8 bases. The length of the CDR3 is 16 residues. Germline V gene lookup returns CDR1 MNHEY and CDR2 SMNVEV (reference sequence). The junction had 11 bases not matched to a gene; V was cut back by 7 bases and J by 4 bases. Here the CDR3 reads CASTLFGGGRTGELFF. The CDR3 DNA reads TGTGCCAGCACCCTCTTCGGGGGGGGGCGCACCGGGGAGCTGTTTTTT.

V is TRBV11-2 and J is TRBJ1-1; 7 positions match TRBD1. V dropped 1 base and J dropped 4; count of bases not matched to a gene: 9. The length of the CDR3 is 16 residues. CDR1 is SGHAT, CDR2 FQNNGV, per germline. Here the CDR3 reads CASSLARGRGVTEAFF. CDR3 DNA sequence: TGTGCCAGCAGCTTAGCAAGGGGGCGAGGGGTCACTGAAGCTTTCTTT. The full variable domain, its missing parts supplied by reference TRBV11-2 and TRBJ1-1, is EAGVAQSPRYKIIEKRQSVAFWCNPISGHATLYWYQQILGQGPKLLIQFQNNGVVDDSQLPKDRFSAERLKGVDSTLKIQPAKLEDSAVYLCASSLARGRGVTEAFFGQGTRLTVV.

The chain links TRBV27 to TRBJ2-7; 8 nucleotides line up with TRBD1. V was clipped by 2 bases and J by 3 bases; unmatched bases: 3. The germline CDR1 and CDR2 sequences are MNHEY and SMNVEV (reference sequence). The CDR3 consists of 14 residues. CDR3 protein: CASSLVGTGYEQYF. CDR3 nucleotides: TGTGCCAGCAGTTTAGTCGGGACAGGCTACGAGCAGTACTTC.

The chain uses TRBV28 and TRBJ2-7, with 8 bases fitting TRBD1. The CDR3 loop spans 22 amino acids. The germline V gene encodes CDR1 MDHEN and CDR2 SYDVKM. V shed 2 bases, J shed 4 bases, and the junction held 28 bases outside the gene matches. The CDR3 spells CASSLSLTRQGWRYPWNYEQYF. The CDR3 DNA sequence: TGTGCCAGCAGTTTAAGCCTAACCCGACAGGGGTGGCGTTACCCTTGGAATTACGAGCAGTACTTC. Filled out from reference TRBV28 and TRBJ2-7, the complete variable domain reads DVKVTQSSRYLVKRTGEKVFLECVQDMDHENMFWYRQDPGLGLRLIYFSYDVKMKEKGDIPEGYSVSREKKERFSLILESASTNQTSMYLCASSLSLTRQGWRYPWNYEQYFGPGTRLTVT.

V gene TRBV15 combines with J gene TRBJ1-1; maybe TRBD1 (5 bases). Trimming took 0 bases from V and 5 from J, leaving 13 bases between them. The CDR3 sequence is 15 residues long. The germline V gene encodes CDR1 LNHNV and CDR2 YYDKDF (reference sequence). The CDR3 reads CATSREITGLTEAFF. The CDR3 region has the DNA TGTGCCACCAGCAGAGAGATAACAGGTTTGACTGAAGCTTTCTTT.

This clone was counted once. The chain combines TRBV5-1 with TRBJ1-3; D gene uncertain. The CDR3 loop spans 16 amino acids. Trimming removed 0 bases at V and 0 bases at J, with 10 bases between. Germline lookup yields CDR1 SGHRS and CDR2 YFSETQ. The chain's CDR3 is CASSLGGIHSGNTIYF. For the CDR3, the DNA is TGCGCCAGCAGCTTGGGAGGGATTCACTCTGGAAACACCATATATTTT.

The genes are TRBV29-1 and TRBJ1-4; D is unresolved. Germline loops: CDR1 SQVTM, CDR2 ANQGSEA. The CDR3 is made up of 13 amino acids. The ends were cut back, 4 bases at V and 4 bases at J, with 10 bases in the middle. The CDR3 sequence: CSVGQDLNEKLFF. The CDR3 region has the DNA TGCAGCGTTGGACAAGACCTTAATGAAAAACTGTTTTTT.

The table lists this clone with a count of one. The chain couples TRBV19 to TRBJ1-2; a possible D gene is TRBD1 (6 bases). Looked up from germline, CDR1 is LNHDA and CDR2 is SQIVND (reference sequence). V lost 4 bases to trimming and J lost 9 bases, with 21 bases between them. The CDR3 is 15 residues long. The CDR3 sequence is CASSTSARQVTRYTF. In nucleotides, the CDR3 is TGTGCCAGTAGTACGTCCGCGAGACAGGTTACGCGCTACACCTTC.

The rearrangement uses TRBV15 and TRBJ2-1, with TRBD1 as a possible D gene (6 bases). The V gene lost 0 bases and the J gene lost 8 bases, with 14 bases spanning the gap. The CDR3 loop spans 15 amino acids. Germline V gives CDR1 LNHNV, CDR2 YYDKDF (reference sequence). The CDR3 loop reads CATSRDGGGVDEQFF. The CDR3 nucleotides are TGTGCCACCAGCAGAGATGGTGGGGGCGTGGATGAGCAGTTCTTC.